This T cell receptor (beta chain) emerged from a study of PD-1 blockade in classical Hodgkin lymphoma (dated by TCRdb to between 2020 and 2021). In terms of the full investigation: The study used CyTOF and TCR beta sequencing to define a peripheral blood immune signature of response to PD-1 blockade in classical Hodgkin lymphoma.

The Qiagen DNeasy kit was used to extract genomic DNA from unsorted PBMCs and from the negatively selected CD4+ and CD8+ fractions. Using primers that anneal to V and J segments, immunoSEQ multiplex PCR amplified the TCR beta CDR3 regions. A synthetic immune receptor repertoire was used to minimize amplification bias, and any residual bias was removed computationally once sequencing was done. Under the source paper's analysis protocol: Repertoire diversity was quantified as the Shannon entropy index using custom Python scripts. The unsorted, CD4+ and CD8+ repertoires were each analyzed separately, with the exception of combined analyses, where CD4+ and CD8+ sequences were merged in silico. In TCRdb, the immuneACCESS table is reduced to in-frame sequences with V and J assigned. These tables do not hold every clone; where another copy was compared, an unresolved V gene accounts for under half, and the others remain unexplained. Clonal size and the V and J genes are those of that table, whereas D and trimming came from the DNA. This sample is represented by 20,000 to 25,000 clones; 85% to 90% of them were singletons. The ten top clones hold about 0.24% of the sample.

The germline V and J ends show losses of 6 bases and 7 bases respectively, and no gene match explains 8 bases of the junction. CDR1 and CDR2, per the germline V gene, are MNHNS and SASEGT. The CDR3 covers 15 residues, taking in both the cysteine and the phenylalanine. Left in the record is the CDR3 DNA by itself, 45 bases read in frame from the first base. This clone came up once. Its antigen remains undetermined. No per-base quality is available; no much larger clone lies one base away. The time point label corresponds to: newly diagnosed, previously untreated cHL patient sample. CD4+ T cells were purified from thawed PBMCs by magnetic negative selection with a Miltenyi CD4+ T cell isolation kit. PBMCs from patients with newly diagnosed, previously untreated classical Hodgkin lymphoma were sequenced as a comparison group for the relapsed/refractory trial patients. After peripheral blood was drawn into 8 mL Vacutainer Cell Preparation Tubes, PBMCs were isolated by centrifugation and then cryopreserved. Purified CD4+ and CD8+ fractions were prepared only for cases in which an additional PBMC sample was available. On LS columns in a quadroMACS separator, the magnetically labelled cells were depleted, and the flow-through was collected as the purified fraction.

Broad study findings and their caveats: Newly diagnosed patients were reported to have lower baseline TCR diversity than healthy donors, and relapsed/refractory patients were reported to have lower baseline TCR diversity still. Only a single clinical trial cohort was studied, and what caused the repertoire differences, possibly disease activity or prior therapy, remained undefined.

The sample comprised CD4+ T cells from blood. Here the chain combines TRBV6-1 and TRBJ1-5; TRBD1 lines up with 11 middle nucleotides. The clonotype originates from a human donor with classical Hodgkin lymphoma. The DNA sequence follows: TGTGCCAGCAGAACTCGGACAGGGGGCGCGCAGCCCCAGCATTTT. Its protein reads: CASRTRTGGAQPQHF.